A single sample gave rise to the 26 T cell receptor beta chains below, sequenced in a study of cytotoxic CD8 clonotypes in ibrutinib-treated CLL. The repertoire was sequenced with immunoSEQ multiplex PCR; TCRdb's copy has only in-frame clones and lacks some. The sample yields 140,000 to 150,000 clones, around 76% seen once. This specimen was PBMCs, taken after 24 months of ibrutinib treatment. All receptors derive from a human donor with chronic lymphocytic leukemia.

The rearrangement joins TRBV6-6 to TRBJ2-5; 8 bases line up with TRBD2. This CDR3 is 15 amino acids long. V was pared by 0 bases and J by 5 bases, with 5 bases of the junction left unmatched. The germline V gene has CDR1 MNHNY and CDR2 SVGAGI (reference sequence). CDR3 protein: CASSYSGLGGETQYF. The DNA for the CDR3 is TGTGCCAGCAGTTACTCGGGACTAGGGGGGGAGACCCAGTACTTC.

The chain is built from TRBV7-9 and TRBJ2-3, with 8 bases that match TRBD2. This CDR3 is built from 16 residues. Unmatched junction bases numbered 12, after V lost 5 bases and J lost 5 bases. Germline lookup yields CDR1 SEHNR and CDR2 FQNEAQ (reference sequence). The CDR3 here is CASSPTGAGGRDTQYF. The CDR3 DNA reads TGTGCCAGCAGCCCCACCGGTGCGGGAGGTAGAGATACGCAGTATTTT. Looking up the rest from reference TRBV7-9 and TRBJ2-3 gives the full variable domain: DTGVSQNPRHKITKRGQNVTFRCDPISEHNRLYWYRQTLGQGPEFLTYFQNEAQLEKSRLLSDRFSAERPKGSFSTLEIQRTEQGDSAMYLCASSPTGAGGRDTQYFGPGTRLTVL.

This sequence joins TRBV7-2 and TRBJ1-2; D perhaps matches TRBD1 (5 bases). CDR1 and CDR2 (germline): SGHTA, FQGNSA. The germline V and J ends were trimmed by 0 bases and 2 bases, with 16 bases remaining between them. The CDR3 is 17 amino acids. The CDR3 loop reads CASSLAARAPQNYGYTF. CDR3 DNA sequence: TGTGCCAGCAGCTTAGCGGCCAGGGCCCCCCAAAACTATGGCTACACCTTC.

V and J are TRBV5-8 and TRBJ1-2; D is perhaps TRBD1 (5 bases). Between the trimmed V and J ends, which lost 2 bases and 4 bases, there was a span of 9 bases. From germline, CDR1 is SGHTS and CDR2 YDEGEE. The length of the CDR3 is 13 residues. The CDR3 loop reads CASSFGTTYGYTF. The CDR3 DNA reads as TGTGCCAGCAGCTTCGGGACGACCTATGGCTACACCTTC.

The V call is TRBV28, the J call TRBJ2-7, with D tentatively TRBD1 (6 bases). Looked up from germline, CDR1 is MDHEN and CDR2 is SYDVKM. V lost 5 bases and J lost 5, with 10 bases in between. The CDR3 runs 12 residues. CDR3 DNA sequence: TGTGCCAGCAGTACAGGGCCGGACGAGCAGTACTTC. This codes for CASSTGPDEQYF.

The chain recombines TRBV18 with TRBJ1-5; no definite D call. Germline loops: CDR1 KGHSH, CDR2 LQKENI. Trimming took 3 bases from V and 3 from J, leaving 6 bases between them. The CDR3 sequence is 13 residues long. Here the CDR3 DNA reads TGTGCCAGCTCACCCGAGATCAATCAGCCCCAGCATTTT. Translating gives CASSPEINQPQHF.

The gene calls are TRBV11-2 and TRBJ2-1; 9 positions match TRBD1. Germline trimming cut 6 bases from V and 13 bases from J; bases unmatched to any gene: 13. The CDR3 contains 14 residues. Germline CDR1 is SGHAT and CDR2 is FQNNGV. CDR3 DNA sequence: TGTGCCAGCAGACCACAGAATACAGGGGGCTTTCAGTTCTTC. This gives the protein CASRPQNTGGFQFF.

This clone was seen a handful of times. CDR3 protein: CASSPQGYNEKLFF. The DNA of the CDR3 is TGTGCCAGCAGCCCACAGGGGTATAATGAAAAACTGTTTTTT. The chain uses TRBV7-9 and TRBJ1-4, with TRBD1 identical over 7 bases. The trim removed 5 bases at V and 4 bases at J, leaving 4 bases unmatched. This CDR3 is built from 14 residues. The germline gives CDR1 SEHNR, CDR2 FQNEAQ (reference sequence).

The chain carries TRBV7-2 and TRBJ2-5, with D perhaps matching TRBD1 or TRBD2 (8 bases each). The germline V gene encodes CDR1 SGHTA and CDR2 FQGNSA. The length of the CDR3 is 15 residues. The ends were cut back, 6 bases at V and 2 bases at J, with 16 bases in the middle. CDR3 sequence: CASRDRASGQETQYF. CDR3 coding DNA: TGTGCCAGCAGGGACAGGGCTAGCGGGCAAGAGACCCAGTACTTC. Filled out from reference TRBV7-2 and TRBJ2-5, the complete variable domain reads GAGVSQSPSNKVTEKGKDVELRCDPISGHTALYWYRQSLGQGLEFLIYFQGNSAPDKSGLPSDRFSAERTGGSVSTLTIQRTQQEDSAVYLCASRDRASGQETQYFGPGTRLLVL.

The chain recombines TRBV7-9 with TRBJ2-2, with D perhaps TRBD1 (6 bases). The V gene lost 3 bases and the J gene lost 6 bases, with 11 bases spanning the gap. Germline V gene lookup returns CDR1 SEHNR and CDR2 FQNEAQ (reference sequence). The CDR3 runs 14 residues. The CDR3 sequence is CASSLGTFPGELFF. The CDR3 DNA follows: TGTGCCAGCAGCTTGGGGACATTCCCCGGGGAGCTGTTTTTT.

The chain links TRBV5-1 to TRBJ2-1, with D perhaps matching TRBD1 (5 bases). Germline CDR1 SGHRS, CDR2 YFSETQ. The CDR3 covers 15 residues. The V gene lost 0 bases and the J gene lost 8 bases, with 15 bases spanning the gap. The CDR3 DNA reads TGCGCCAGCAGCTTGGCCCCTTTCCAAGGGGATGAGCAGTTCTTC. Encoded protein: CASSLAPFQGDEQFF. The variable domain in full, with the rest retrieved from reference TRBV5-1 and TRBJ2-1, is KAGVTQTPRYLIKTRGQQVTLSCSPISGHRSVSWYQQTPGQGLQFLFEYFSETQRNKGNFPGRFSGRQFSNSRSEMNVSTLELGDSALYLCASSLAPFQGDEQFFGPGTRLTVL.

V is TRBV9 and J is TRBJ2-5, with D tentatively TRBD1 or TRBD2 (5 bases each). The J call could be wrong; TRBJ2-7 is a better fit for the DNA end. The CDR3 runs to 16 residues. Germline V gene lookup returns CDR1 SGDLS and CDR2 YYNGEE. CDR3 DNA sequence: TGTGCCAGCAGCGCATCTCCCGGGACGGCGACCTACGAGCAGTACTTC. This encodes CASSASPGTATYEQYF.

The chain combines TRBV5-1 with TRBJ2-7, with 10 bases lining up with TRBD1. Germline V CDR1 and CDR2: SGHRS, YFSETQ. The junction had 11 bases not matched to a gene; V was cut back by 4 bases and J by 4 bases. The CDR3 is 16 residues long. The CDR3 spells CASSLSGGTGVYEQYF. The CDR3 DNA reads TGCGCCAGCAGCCTGAGCGGCGGGACAGGGGTATACGAGCAGTACTTC. Full variable domain (remainder filled in from reference TRBV5-1 and TRBJ2-7): KAGVTQTPRYLIKTRGQQVTLSCSPISGHRSVSWYQQTPGQGLQFLFEYFSETQRNKGNFPGRFSGRQFSNSRSEMNVSTLELGDSALYLCASSLSGGTGVYEQYFGPGTRLTVT.

This chain links TRBV18 with TRBJ2-1; D could derive from TRBD1 or TRBD2 (5 bases each). The CDR3 runs 17 residues. Germline V gives CDR1 KGHSH, CDR2 LQKENI. V lost 6 bases and J 4 bases, leaving 22 bases between the germline ends. The chain's CDR3 is CASSPEWWGSVYNEQFF. For the CDR3, the DNA is TGTGCCAGCTCCCCCGAGTGGTGGGGGTCGGTTTACAATGAGCAGTTCTTC.

DNA of the CDR3: TGTGCCAGCAGCCAATGGGGGGGGCCCTACGAGCAGTACTTC. This codes for CASSQWGGPYEQYF. V and J are TRBV4-2 and TRBJ2-7; D might be TRBD2 (7 bases). The CDR3 consists of 14 residues. V shed 2 bases and J shed 2 bases, with 10 bases lying between them. Germline values: CDR1 LGHNA, CDR2 YNFKEQ.

The V gene is TRBV20-1, the J gene TRBJ2-5; D is unresolved. Germline V gene data show CDR1 as DFQATT and CDR2 as SNEGSKA (reference sequence). V was cut by 5 bases and J by 0 bases, with 4 bases left in between. The CDR3 runs to 11 residues. The CDR3 region is CSAEDQETQYF. The CDR3 coding sequence is TGCAGTGCTGAGGACCAAGAGACCCAGTACTTC.

J is TRBJ2-2 and V is TRBV2; perhaps D is TRBD1 or TRBD2 (6 bases each). The CDR3 is 14 amino acids. Trimming took 8 bases from V and 0 from J, leaving 10 bases between them. CDR1 is SNHLY and CDR2 is FYNNEI in the germline V gene. The CDR3 sequence is CASEEGANTGELFF. The CDR3, as DNA: TGTGCCAGCGAGGAGGGGGCGAACACCGGGGAGCTGTTTTTT.

This rearrangement joins TRBV7-8 to TRBJ1-2; the D gene is possibly TRBD1 (6 bases). The CDR3 contains 13 residues. Germline-derived CDR1 and CDR2 are SGHVS and FQNEAQ. The V gene lost 5 bases and the J gene lost 8 bases, with 15 bases spanning the gap. The CDR3 loop is CASSTRTAKGYTF. DNA for the CDR3: TGTGCCAGCAGCACCCGGACAGCCAAAGGCTACACCTTC.

This clone showed up just a few times. The chain links TRBV15 to TRBJ1-5; D remains unclear. Between the trimmed V and J ends, which lost 3 bases and 1 base, there was a span of 4 bases. Germline-derived CDR1 and CDR2 are LNHNV and YYDKDF (reference sequence). There are 13 residues in the CDR3. CDR3 region: CATSRGSNQPQHF. CDR3 sequence (DNA): TGTGCCACCAGCAGGGGGAGCAATCAGCCCCAGCATTTT.

This clone has only a few counts. This chain joins TRBV2 and TRBJ2-7; 8 positions agree with TRBD1. Looked up from germline, CDR1 is SNHLY and CDR2 is FYNNEI. Trimming took 10 bases from V and 3 from J; bases not matched to a gene: 2. CDR3 length: 11 residues. The CDR3 protein is CATGTGYEQYF. The CDR3 DNA reads as TGTGCCACGGGGACAGGCTACGAGCAGTACTTC.

In this sample, this clone turned up a few times. V is TRBV4-2 and J is TRBJ2-7; TRBD1 or TRBD2 may be the D gene (5 bases each). Germline loops: CDR1 LGHNA, CDR2 YNFKEQ. This CDR3 has 14 amino acids. Trimming took off 4 bases at V and 5 bases at J, with 15 bases between the two ends. Written as DNA, the CDR3 is TGTGCCAGCAGCCTCGGGACGCCGGGGCACGAGCAGTACTTC. This sequence encodes CASSLGTPGHEQYF.

The chain uses TRBV7-8 and TRBJ2-1; 7 bases agree with TRBD2. The CDR3 length is 14 residues. The trim removed 1 base at V and 10 bases at J, leaving 7 bases unmatched. Germline V gene data show CDR1 as SGHVS and CDR2 as FQNEAQ. The CDR3 region is CASSLDGGTREQFF. CDR3 sequence (DNA): TGTGCCAGCAGCTTAGACGGGGGGACCAGGGAGCAGTTCTTC.

This chain uses TRBV28 with TRBJ2-1; 9 bases align to TRBD2. The CDR3 consists of 15 residues. With 7 bases clipped from V and 0 bases from J, the junction kept 4 bases outside the gene matches. Germline V lookup: CDR1 MDHEN, CDR2 SYDVKM. In DNA form, the CDR3 reads TGTGCCAGCACGACTAGCGGTCTCTCCTACAATGAGCAGTTCTTC. It is translated as CASTTSGLSYNEQFF.

J is TRBJ2-5 and V is TRBV11-1; D ambiguous. The V gene's germline CDR1 is SGHAT and CDR2 FQDESV (reference sequence). V lost 4 bases and J 5 bases, leaving 8 bases between the germline ends. The CDR3 has 12 residues. DNA for the CDR3: TGTGCCAGCAGCTCGTCGGGCGAGACCCAGTACTTC. The encoded protein is CASSSSGETQYF. Drawing the rest from reference TRBV11-1 and TRBJ2-5, the complete variable domain is EAEVAQSPRYKITEKSQAVAFWCDPISGHATLYWYRQILGQGPELLVQFQDESVVDDSQLPKDRFSAERLKGVDSTLKIQPAELGDSAMYLCASSSSGETQYFGPGTRLLVL.

The chain recombines TRBV7-9 with TRBJ2-7; the match to TRBD1 covers 7 bases. Germline lookup yields CDR1 SEHNR and CDR2 FQNEAQ (reference sequence). Trimming at V came to 1 base and at J to 0 bases, leaving 9 bases not matched to a gene. The CDR3 consists of 17 residues. CDR3 sequence reads: CASSLGPPRGSSYEQYF. The CDR3, as DNA: TGTGCCAGCAGCTTAGGCCCCCCCAGGGGGAGCTCCTACGAGCAGTACTTC.

The V gene is TRBV7-2, the J gene TRBJ2-3, with 7 nucleotides matching TRBD2. Per germline, CDR1 SGHTA and CDR2 FQGNSA. The CDR3 sequence is 14 residues long. V was pared by 2 bases and J by 5 bases, with 4 bases of the junction left unmatched. The CDR3 is CASSLRGGGDTQYF. In nucleotides, the CDR3 is TGTGCCAGCAGCTTACGGGGCGGGGGAGATACGCAGTATTTT.